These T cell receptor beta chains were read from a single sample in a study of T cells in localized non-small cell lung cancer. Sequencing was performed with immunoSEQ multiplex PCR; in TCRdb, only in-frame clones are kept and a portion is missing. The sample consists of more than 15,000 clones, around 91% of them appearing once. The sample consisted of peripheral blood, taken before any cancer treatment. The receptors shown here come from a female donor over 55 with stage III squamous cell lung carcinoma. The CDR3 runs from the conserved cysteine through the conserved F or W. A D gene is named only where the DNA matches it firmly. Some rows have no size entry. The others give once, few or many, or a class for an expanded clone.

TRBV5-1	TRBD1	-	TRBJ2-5	TGCGCCAGCAGCTTAGGACAGGGGGGAGAGACCCAGTACTTC	CASSLGQGGETQYF
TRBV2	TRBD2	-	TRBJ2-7	TGTGCCAGCAGAGCGGGAGACCGCATTTACGAGCAGTACTTC	CASRAGDRIYEQYF
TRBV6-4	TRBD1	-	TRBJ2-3	TGTGCCAGCAGAGGACAGGGCACAGATACGCAGTATTTT	CASRGQGTDTQYF
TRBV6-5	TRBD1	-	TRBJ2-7	TGTGCCAGCAGGAGGACAGGGGGATACGAGCAGTACTTC	CASRRTGGYEQYF
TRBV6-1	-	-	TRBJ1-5	TGTGCCAGCAATGAACAGGTTAATCAGCCCCAGCATTTT	CASNEQVNQPQHF
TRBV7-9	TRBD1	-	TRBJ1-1	TGTGCCAGCAGGCCCGGCCGGGACAGAGTATCGAACACTGAAGCTTTCTTT	CASRPGRDRVSNTEAFF
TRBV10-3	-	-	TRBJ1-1	TGTGCCATCAGCCCAGGACGGCACACTGAAGCTTTCTTT	CAISPGRHTEAFF
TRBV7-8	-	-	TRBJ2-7	TGTGCCAGCAGCTTAGGAGCCAGCTACGAGCAGTACTTC	CASSLGASYEQYF
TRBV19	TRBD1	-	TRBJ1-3	TGTGCCAGTAGACCGGGACAGGGGCCTGGAAACACCATATATTTT	CASRPGQGPGNTIYF
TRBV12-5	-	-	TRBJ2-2	TGTGCTAGTGGTTTGGGGGTTTCCGGGGAGCTGTTTTTT	CASGLGVSGELFF
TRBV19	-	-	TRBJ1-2	TGTGCCAGTAGTGACCCCCCGGGCGGTAACTATGGCTACACCTTC	CASSDPPGGNYGYTF
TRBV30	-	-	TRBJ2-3	TGTGCCTGGAGTGTACGGGGGTTTAGCACAGATACGCAGTATTTT	CAWSVRGFSTDTQYF
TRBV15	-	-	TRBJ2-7	TGTGCCACCAGCAGAGATAGGGGATCCTACGAGCAGTACTTC	CATSRDRGSYEQYF
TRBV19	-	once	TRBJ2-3	TGTGCCAGTAAGCGAGAAGGTGGTTGGGGAGTTGGAGATACGCAGTATTTT	CASKREGGWGVGDTQYF
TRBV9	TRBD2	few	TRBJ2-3	TGTGCCAGCAGCCCGCGCGGAGCGGGAGGCTCAGATACGCAGTATTTT	CASSPRGAGGSDTQYF
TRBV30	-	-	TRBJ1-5	TGTGCCTGGAGTGCAGGGGAGCGGGGACAGCCCCAGCATTTT	CAWSAGERGQPQHF
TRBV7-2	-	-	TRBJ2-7	TGTGCCAGCAGCCTCTCCTACGAGCAGTACTTC	CASSLSYEQYF
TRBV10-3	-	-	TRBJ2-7	TGTGCCATCAGTGAGCCTCGGGCGGCCGGCAAGGAGTACTTC	CAISEPRAAGKEYF
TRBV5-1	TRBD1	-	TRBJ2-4	TGCGCCAGCAAACAGGGGGATGGCAAAAACATTCAGTACTTC	CASKQGDGKNIQYF
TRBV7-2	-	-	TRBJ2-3	TGTGCCAGCAGCTCCCGTTTGGATACGCAGTATTTT	CASSSRLDTQYF
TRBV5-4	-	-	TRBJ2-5	TGTGCCAGCAGCTTGGACAGGACACAAGAGACCCAGTACTTC	CASSLDRTQETQYF
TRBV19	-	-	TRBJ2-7	TGTGCCAGTAGTATACAGGACGGAGACTCCTACGAGCAGTACTTC	CASSIQDGDSYEQYF
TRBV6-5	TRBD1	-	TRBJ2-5	TGTGCCAGCAGATTTCAGGGGGTTGAGACCCAGTACTTC	CASRFQGVETQYF
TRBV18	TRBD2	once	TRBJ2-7	TGTGCCAGCTCACCGGGGACTAGCGGGAGGCCGTCCTACGAGCAGTACTTC	CASSPGTSGRPSYEQYF
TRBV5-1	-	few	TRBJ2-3	TGCGCCAGCAGCTTGGAGTCCGATACGCAGTATTTT	CASSLESDTQYF
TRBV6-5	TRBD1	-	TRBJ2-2	TGTGCCAGCAGTTCTAGACAGGGGGCATGGACCGGGGAGCTGTTTTTT	CASSSRQGAWTGELFF
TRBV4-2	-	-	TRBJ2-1	TGTGCCAGCAGCCCCCTCAGGACCCGCCCCCATGAGCAGTTCTTC	CASSPLRTRPHEQFF